Listed below are T cell receptor beta chains from one sample, sequenced in a study of response to subunit inactivated influenza vaccine. One entry per CDR3 protein results from TCRdb running MiXCR on the RT-PCR reads. The profile shows a few hundred thousand distinct CDR3 sequences, around 20% of them singletons. Material: PBMCs from blood, obtained less than 22 months after vaccination. The receptors were gathered from a man between 50 and 69 years old who received an inactivated influenza vaccine. The conserved cysteine and the conserved F or W are not part of the CDR3 here. A D gene is named only where the DNA matches it firmly.

TRBJ2-1 TRBV28 NA ASAARGRYNEQF
TRBJ1-3 TRBV5-1 NA ASSGGFSGNTIY
TRBJ1-3 TRBV12-3/TRBV12-4 NA ASRLPGAGNTIY
TRBJ2-5 TRBV12-3/TRBV12-4 TRBD2 ASSLGGIETQY
TRBJ1-6 TRBV7-2 NA ASSPVQGGSPLH
TRBJ1-3 TRBV7-9 NA ASSFTEVPGNTIY
TRBJ1-1 TRBV2 TRBD1 ASRIYRDRVNTEAF
TRBJ2-7 TRBV5-4 TRBD1 ASSPGQAELYEQY
TRBJ1-5 TRBV15 NA ATSPQSNQPQH
TRBJ1-1 TRBV10-3 NA AISEPLGTSRTEAF
TRBJ1-6 TRBV5-1 TRBD1 ASSLERTGNSPLH
TRBJ2-7 TRBV20-1 NA SARPMTSYEQY
TRBJ1-1 TRBV5-4 NA ASSPEGGRDTEAF
TRBJ2-2 TRBV5-1 NA ASSRETGPLNNGELF
TRBJ2-5 TRBV5-8 TRBD2 ASSRSTRLAGSETQY
TRBJ2-3 TRBV7-2 TRBD2 ASSRTSGRTDTQY
TRBJ1-1 TRBV10-3 NA AIRGLWTEDTEAF
TRBJ1-6 TRBV5-1 NA ASSPAGDDNSRLH
TRBJ2-3 TRBV19 NA ASSLQGKRGTDTQY
TRBJ1-2 TRBV6-5 NA ASSYSWIRRRRGNYGYT
TRBJ2-3 TRBV5-1 TRBD2 ASSLALAGANTQY
TRBJ1-4 TRBV20-1 TRBD1 SARRTGLNEKLF
TRBJ1-2 TRBV12-3/TRBV12-4 NA ASSFRRINYGYT
TRBJ1-3 TRBV3-1 NA ASSLSDSGNTTY
TRBJ2-5 TRBV11-1 TRBD1 ASSPWTGTDETQY